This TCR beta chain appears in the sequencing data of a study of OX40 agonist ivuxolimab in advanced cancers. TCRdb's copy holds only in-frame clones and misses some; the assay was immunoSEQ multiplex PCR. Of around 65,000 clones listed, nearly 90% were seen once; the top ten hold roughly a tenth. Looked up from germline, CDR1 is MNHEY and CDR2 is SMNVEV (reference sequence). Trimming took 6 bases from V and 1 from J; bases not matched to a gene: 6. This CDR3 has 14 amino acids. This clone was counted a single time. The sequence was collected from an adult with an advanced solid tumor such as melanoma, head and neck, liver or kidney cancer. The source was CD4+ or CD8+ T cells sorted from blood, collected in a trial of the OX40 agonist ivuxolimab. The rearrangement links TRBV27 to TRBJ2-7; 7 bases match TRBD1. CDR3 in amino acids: CASRNGQVSYEQYF. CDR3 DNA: TGTGCCAGCAGGAACGGACAGGTTTCCTACGAGCAGTACTTC.